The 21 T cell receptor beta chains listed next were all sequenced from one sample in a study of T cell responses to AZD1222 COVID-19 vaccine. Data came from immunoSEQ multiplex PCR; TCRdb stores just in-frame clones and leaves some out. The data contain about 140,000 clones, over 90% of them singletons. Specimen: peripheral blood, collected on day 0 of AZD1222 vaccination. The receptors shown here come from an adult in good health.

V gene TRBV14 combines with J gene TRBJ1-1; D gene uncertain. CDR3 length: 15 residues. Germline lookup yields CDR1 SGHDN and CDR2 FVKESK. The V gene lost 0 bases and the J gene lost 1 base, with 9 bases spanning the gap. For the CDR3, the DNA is TGTGCCAGCAGCCAAGAGGGCAGAGAGAACACTGAAGCTTTCTTT. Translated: CASSQEGRENTEAFF.

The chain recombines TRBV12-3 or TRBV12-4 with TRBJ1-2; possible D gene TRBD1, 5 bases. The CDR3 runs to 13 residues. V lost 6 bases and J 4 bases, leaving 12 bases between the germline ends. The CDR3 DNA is TGTGCCAGCAGCAGGGACGGCCCCTATGGCTACACCTTC. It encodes CASSRDGPYGYTF.

This CDR3 is CASSQAGGDQPQHF. The CDR3 DNA sequence: TGTGCCAGCAGCCAAGCCGGGGGGGATCAGCCCCAGCATTTT. The V gene is TRBV3-1 (or the pseudogene TRBV3-2), the J gene TRBJ1-5, with a possible D match to TRBD1 (5 bases). The ends were cut back, 1 base at V and 5 bases at J, with 9 bases in the middle. Germline V gene sequence: CDR1 LGHDT, CDR2 YNNKEL (reference sequence). CDR3 length: 14 amino acids.

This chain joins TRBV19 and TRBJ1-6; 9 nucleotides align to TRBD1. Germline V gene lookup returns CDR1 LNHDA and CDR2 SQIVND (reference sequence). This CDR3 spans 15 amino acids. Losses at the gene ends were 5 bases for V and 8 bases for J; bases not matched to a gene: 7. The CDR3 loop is CASSVRGQGDSPLHF. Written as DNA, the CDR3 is TGTGCCAGTAGTGTCAGGGGACAGGGAGATTCACCCCTCCACTTT.

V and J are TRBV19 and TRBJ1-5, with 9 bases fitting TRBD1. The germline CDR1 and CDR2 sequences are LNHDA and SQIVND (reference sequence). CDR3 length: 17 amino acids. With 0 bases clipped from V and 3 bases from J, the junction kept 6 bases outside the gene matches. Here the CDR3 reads CASSIDGTGPTNQPQHF. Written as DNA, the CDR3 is TGTGCCAGTAGTATAGATGGGACAGGGCCCACCAATCAGCCCCAGCATTTT.

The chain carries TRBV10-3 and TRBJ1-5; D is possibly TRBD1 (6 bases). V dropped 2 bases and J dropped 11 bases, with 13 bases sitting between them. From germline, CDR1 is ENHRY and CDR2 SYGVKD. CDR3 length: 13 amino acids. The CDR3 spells CAISESEGGAQHF. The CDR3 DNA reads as TGTGCCATCAGTGAGAGCGAAGGGGGAGCCCAGCATTTT.

The CDR3, as DNA: TGTGCCAGCAGTTTATCGGGGGGCTATGGCTACACCTTC. Protein sequence: CASSLSGGYGYTF. The J gene is TRBJ1-2, the V gene TRBV28; perhaps TRBD1 as D (5 bases). CDR1 is MDHEN, CDR2 SYDVKM, per germline. This CDR3 is 13 amino acids long. The V end lost 1 base, the J end lost 4 bases, and 7 bases lay between the germline ends.

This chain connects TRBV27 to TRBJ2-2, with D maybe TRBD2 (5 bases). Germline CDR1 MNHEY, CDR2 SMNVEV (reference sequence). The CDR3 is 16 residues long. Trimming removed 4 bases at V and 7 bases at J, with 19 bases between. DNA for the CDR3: TGTGCCAGCAGTTCAGTCCGGGAAATAGGTGGCGGGGAGCTGTTTTTT. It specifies CASSSVREIGGGELFF.

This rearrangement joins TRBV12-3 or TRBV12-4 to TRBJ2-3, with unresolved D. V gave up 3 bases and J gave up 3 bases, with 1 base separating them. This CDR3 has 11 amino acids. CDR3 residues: CASSFTDTQYF. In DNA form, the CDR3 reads TGTGCCAGCAGTTTTACAGATACGCAGTATTTT.

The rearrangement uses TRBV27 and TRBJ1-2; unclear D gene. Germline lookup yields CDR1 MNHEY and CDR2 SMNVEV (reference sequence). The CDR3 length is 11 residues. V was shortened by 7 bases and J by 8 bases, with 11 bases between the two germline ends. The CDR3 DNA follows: TGTGCCAGCAACCAAGGACGCGGCTACACCTTC. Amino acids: CASNQGRGYTF.

The CDR3 sequence: CASGGTSGQAPFF. CDR3 coding DNA: TGCGCCAGCGGAGGGACTAGCGGCCAGGCCCCGTTCTTC. The chain carries TRBV10-1 and TRBJ2-1; 11 nucleotides agree with TRBD2. The CDR3 is 13 amino acids. Germline values: CDR1 WNHNN, CDR2 SYGVQD (reference sequence). The ends lost 8 bases at V and 15 bases at J; junction bases unmatched: 12.

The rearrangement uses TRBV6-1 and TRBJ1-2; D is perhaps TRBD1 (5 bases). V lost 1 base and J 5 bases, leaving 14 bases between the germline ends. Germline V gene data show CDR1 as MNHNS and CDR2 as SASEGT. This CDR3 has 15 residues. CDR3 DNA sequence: TGTGCCAGCAGTGAAGAAGTAGGGGCGTTGTATGGCTACACCTTC. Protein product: CASSEEVGALYGYTF.

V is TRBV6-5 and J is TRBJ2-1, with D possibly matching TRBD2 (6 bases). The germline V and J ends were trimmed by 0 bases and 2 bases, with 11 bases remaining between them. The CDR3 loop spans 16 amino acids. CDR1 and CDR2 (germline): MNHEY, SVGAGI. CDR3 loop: CASSYSHSGTYNEQFF. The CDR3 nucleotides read TGTGCCAGCAGTTACTCGCATAGCGGAACCTACAATGAGCAGTTCTTC.

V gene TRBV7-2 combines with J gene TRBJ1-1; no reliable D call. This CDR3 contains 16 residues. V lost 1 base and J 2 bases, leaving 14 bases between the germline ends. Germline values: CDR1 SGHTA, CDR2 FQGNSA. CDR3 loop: CASSLVATLPNTEAFF. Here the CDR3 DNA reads TGTGCCAGCAGCTTAGTGGCCACCCTCCCAAACACTGAAGCTTTCTTT.

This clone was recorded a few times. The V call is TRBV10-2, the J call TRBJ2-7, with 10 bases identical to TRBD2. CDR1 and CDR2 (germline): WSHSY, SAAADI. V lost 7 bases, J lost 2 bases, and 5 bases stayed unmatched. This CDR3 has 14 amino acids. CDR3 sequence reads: CASNLAGAPYEQYF. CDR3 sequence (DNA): TGCGCCAGCAACCTAGCGGGGGCCCCCTACGAGCAGTACTTC.

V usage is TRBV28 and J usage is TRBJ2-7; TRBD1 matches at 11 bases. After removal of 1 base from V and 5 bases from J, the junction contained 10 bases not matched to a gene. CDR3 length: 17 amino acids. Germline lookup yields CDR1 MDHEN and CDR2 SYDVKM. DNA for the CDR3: TGTGCCAGCAGTTTATCGGACAGGGGGCCCCTCACCCACGAGCAGTACTTC. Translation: CASSLSDRGPLTHEQYF.

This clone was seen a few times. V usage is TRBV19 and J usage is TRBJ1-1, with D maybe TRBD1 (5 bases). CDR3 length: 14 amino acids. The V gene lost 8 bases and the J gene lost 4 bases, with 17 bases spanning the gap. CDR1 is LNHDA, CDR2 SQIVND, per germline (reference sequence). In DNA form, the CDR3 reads TGTGCCAGTGAGGGGCAGGGAGGCGGCACTGAAGCTTTCTTT. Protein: CASEGQGGGTEAFF.

The CDR3 DNA is TGTGCCAGCAGTTTTGGACAGTCACGGTCCGCTTTCTTT. It encodes CASSFGQSRSAFF. The chain recombines TRBV12-3 or TRBV12-4 with TRBJ1-1, with D tentatively TRBD1 (6 bases). Trimming removed 3 bases at V and 11 bases at J, with 16 bases between. The CDR3 totals 13 residues.

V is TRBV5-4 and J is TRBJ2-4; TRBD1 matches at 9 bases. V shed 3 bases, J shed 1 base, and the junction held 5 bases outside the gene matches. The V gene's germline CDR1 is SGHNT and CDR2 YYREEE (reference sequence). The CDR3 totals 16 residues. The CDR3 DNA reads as TGTGCCAGCAGCTCTGGACAGGGGATGGCCAAAAACATTCAGTACTTC. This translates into CASSSGQGMAKNIQYF.

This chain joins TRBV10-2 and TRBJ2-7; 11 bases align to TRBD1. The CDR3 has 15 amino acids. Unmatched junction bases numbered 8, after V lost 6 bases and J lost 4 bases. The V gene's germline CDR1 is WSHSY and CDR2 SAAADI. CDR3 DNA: TGCGCCAGCAGAAAAAAAGGGACAGGGGGTTACGAGCAGTACTTC. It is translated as CASRKKGTGGYEQYF.

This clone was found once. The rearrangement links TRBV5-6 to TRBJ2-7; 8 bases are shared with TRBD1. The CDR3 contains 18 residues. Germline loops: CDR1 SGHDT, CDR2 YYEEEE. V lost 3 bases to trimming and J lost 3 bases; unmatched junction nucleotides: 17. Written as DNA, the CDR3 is TGTGCCAGCAGCTCGACCCGGACAGGGTCGTCCGACTACTACGAGCAGTACTTC. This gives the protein CASSSTRTGSSDYYEQYF.